This T cell receptor (beta chain) comes out of a study of blood T cell repertoires in COVID-19. The wider study: COVID-19 samples, acute and convalescent, were from the United States, Italy and Spain. Sources were T cells, B-cell-depleted T cells, or PBMCs; the material itself was cDNA or gDNA.

Points on this clone: Other DNA sequences from this sample encode an identical CDR3 as well.

Original methodology: From reference gene primer amplification, estimates of nucleated cell counts were derived. The table came from immunoSEQ multiplex PCR; TCRdb's copy has only in-frame clones and leaves some out. The D gene and trimming were derived from the DNA, and the V and J assignments and clone size from that table. The profile covers around 380,000 clones, with about 80% appearing a single time and more than 0.85% taken by the ten largest. With 1 base removed from V and 7 bases from J, the gap between germline ends came to 11 bases. The germline V gene encodes CDR1 LGHDT and CDR2 YNNKEL (reference sequence). The CDR3 sequence is 15 residues long.

Input material: peripheral blood. This sequence joins TRBV3-1 (or the pseudogene TRBV3-2) and TRBJ1-6; a weak D match, TRBD1 (5 bases). The sequence was collected from a human donor with acute or convalescent COVID-19. The donor label of this sample is uncertain. In DNA, the CDR3 is TGTGCCAGCAGCCAAGGAAGGGGTGCCAATTCACCCCTCCACTTT. It specifies CASSQGRGANSPLHF.